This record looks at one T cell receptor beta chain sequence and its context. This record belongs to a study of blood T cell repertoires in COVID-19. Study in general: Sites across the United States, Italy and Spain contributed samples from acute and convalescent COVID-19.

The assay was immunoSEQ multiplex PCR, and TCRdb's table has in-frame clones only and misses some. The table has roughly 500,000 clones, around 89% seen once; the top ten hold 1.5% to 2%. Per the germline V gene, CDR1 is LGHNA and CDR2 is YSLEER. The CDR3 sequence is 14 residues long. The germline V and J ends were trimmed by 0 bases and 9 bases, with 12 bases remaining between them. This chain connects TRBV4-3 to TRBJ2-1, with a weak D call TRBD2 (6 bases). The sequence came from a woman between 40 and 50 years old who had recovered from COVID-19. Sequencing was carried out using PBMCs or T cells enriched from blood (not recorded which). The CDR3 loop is CASSQDWRVGEQFF. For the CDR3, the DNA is TGCGCCAGCAGCCAAGATTGGAGGGTAGGTGAGCAGTTCTTC.